Reported below is one T cell receptor (beta chain). The data derive from a study of blood T cell repertoires in COVID-19. About the study: Material from acute and convalescent COVID-19 was sourced from the United States, Italy and Spain. T cells, B-cell-depleted T cells, or PBMCs supplied cDNA or gDNA.

Authors' methods: For nucleated cells, counts were estimated from reference gene primer amplification. Data came from immunoSEQ multiplex PCR; TCRdb stores just in-frame clones and leaves some out. Clonal size and the V and J genes are those of that table, whereas D and trimming came from the DNA. The table shows 280,000 or so clones, with roughly 80% occurring only once. J was trimmed by 6 bases and V by 2 bases; bases with no gene match: 18. CDR1 and CDR2 from the germline V gene are GTSNPN and SVGIG (reference sequence). The CDR3 sequence is 17 residues long. The V and J genes are TRBV30 and TRBJ1-2; TRBD1 agrees at 7 bases. The clonotype comes from a woman aged 45 to 65 who had recovered from COVID-19. The sample comprised peripheral blood. CDR3 DNA: TGTGCCTGGAGTCGTGGTTTGACAGGGCAAACGAAAAATGGCTACACCTTC. Translating it yields CAWSRGLTGQTKNGYTF.